This TCR beta chain was recorded in a study of regulatory T cells in long-lasting Graves disease. This clonotype was counted at least ten times. Arm-PCR of CDR3 regions with iRepertoire HTBI primers generated TCR beta libraries. TCRdb processed the multiplex PCR reads anew with MiXCR; each CDR3 protein has one entry. Of about 440,000 distinct CDR3 sequences in the sample, approximately 16% are singletons; the top ten hold around a tenth. Time point described: newly diagnosed GD, antithyroid drugs for less than 3 months. RNA isolated from PBMCs was used to make the TCR library. Patients were from an endocrinology department in Xi'an, China. V was trimmed by 5 bases and J by 8 bases, leaving 23 bases between them. The germline gives CDR1 DFQATT, CDR2 SNEGSKA (reference sequence). This CDR3 spans 15 amino acids. These data also formed part of another study, on T cells in Graves' hyperthyroidism and ophthalmopathy. As reported in that work: Most clonotypes expanded in the thyroid (above 0.001) were also present in blood.

The chain joins TRBV20-1 to TRBJ2-3; the D gene is possibly TRBD2 (6 bases). The sequences come from peripheral blood mononuclear cells (PBMCs), collected at new diagnosis, from a patient treated with antithyroid drugs. The TCR was taken from a woman in her 30s with Graves disease. CDR3 sequence: CSALLRDRAEGTQYF. As DNA, the CDR3 is TGCAGTGCTCTCCTCCGGGACCGGGCGGAGGGTACGCAGTATTTT.